One and the same sample provided the 21 T cell receptor beta chains below, sequenced in a study of T cell responses to AZD1222 COVID-19 vaccine. Assay used: immunoSEQ multiplex PCR; TCRdb lists only in-frame clones, some missing. The profile shows about 170,000 clones, about 87% of them singletons. Here the sequenced sample was peripheral blood, taken 28 days after the second dose of the MenACWY control vaccine. These receptor sequences come from an adult who received the MenACWY meningococcal vaccine as a control.

The chain carries TRBV20-1 and TRBJ1-6; no firm D call. The CDR3 has 9 amino acids. Looked up from germline, CDR1 is DFQATT and CDR2 is SNEGSKA (reference sequence). Trimming took 6 bases from V and 11 from J, leaving 5 bases between them. This chain's CDR3 is CSAQAPLHF. Here the CDR3 DNA reads TGCAGTGCCCAGGCACCCCTCCACTTT.

The CDR3 loop is CASSLGLAEMDEQFF. CDR3 nucleotides: TGTGCCAGCAGCTTAGGACTAGCGGAGATGGATGAGCAGTTCTTC. This sequence joins TRBV7-9 and TRBJ2-1; TRBD2 agrees at 9 bases. The CDR3 is made up of 15 amino acids. Germline V lookup: CDR1 SEHNR, CDR2 FQNEAQ (reference sequence). V shed 1 base and J 8 bases; nucleotides not matched to a gene: 6.

The chain combines TRBV18 with TRBJ1-4; 10 positions agree with TRBD1. CDR1 KGHSH and CDR2 LQKENI come from the germline V gene. The CDR3 loop spans 15 amino acids. After removal of 4 bases from V and 5 bases from J, the junction contained 4 bases not matched to a gene. CDR3 residues: CASSLPGQGNEKLFF. The CDR3 DNA reads TGTGCCAGCTCACTTCCGGGACAGGGGAATGAAAAACTGTTTTTT.

This clone was counted once. The V and J genes are TRBV6-6 and TRBJ2-1; 7 nucleotides match TRBD2. CDR1 is MNHNY and CDR2 is SVGAGI in the germline V gene (reference sequence). V trimming: 5 bases; J trimming: 4 bases; junction bases outside the gene matches: 17. This CDR3 spans 18 amino acids. This CDR3 is CASSPLGSGIHRYNEQFF. CDR3 coding DNA: TGTGCCAGCAGTCCCTTAGGGAGCGGGATCCACCGATACAATGAGCAGTTCTTC.

The chain is built from TRBV28 and TRBJ2-2, with a possible D match to TRBD1 (5 bases). The CDR3 loop spans 14 amino acids. The V end was cut by 5 bases, the J end by 3 bases, with 10 bases between. Germline V CDR1 and CDR2: MDHEN, SYDVKM. CDR3 in amino acids: CASSPQGYTGELFF. In DNA, the CDR3 is TGTGCCAGCAGTCCCCAGGGCTACACCGGGGAGCTGTTTTTT.

The rearrangement joins TRBV19 to TRBJ1-2; 7 bases align to TRBD1. Per germline, CDR1 LNHDA and CDR2 SQIVND (reference sequence). The CDR3 spans 13 residues. V lost 9 bases to trimming and J lost 6 bases; unmatched junction nucleotides: 10. The CDR3 reads CASLTGATDGYTF. CDR3 in DNA: TGTGCCAGCCTAACAGGGGCGACGGATGGCTACACCTTC.

This chain joins TRBV2 and TRBJ2-5; D may match TRBD1 or TRBD2 (6 bases each). This CDR3 is 13 amino acids long. V was pared by 10 bases and J by 5 bases, with 17 bases between. Germline values: CDR1 SNHLY, CDR2 FYNNEI. Here the CDR3 reads CAIRPDSGETQYF. Here the CDR3 DNA reads TGTGCCATCCGACCGGACAGCGGGGAGACCCAGTACTTC.

The rearrangement joins TRBV7-8 to TRBJ2-1; no clear D. V gave up 0 bases and J gave up 6 bases, with 6 bases separating them. This CDR3 contains 13 residues. Germline CDR1 and CDR2: SGHVS and FQNEAQ. CDR3 amino acids: CASSLASSNEQFF. The CDR3 region has the DNA TGTGCCAGCAGCTTAGCTTCGAGCAATGAGCAGTTCTTC.

The J gene is TRBJ2-7, the V gene TRBV7-8; 7 bases match TRBD1. V trimming: 5 bases; J trimming: 1 base; junction bases outside the gene matches: 5. The CDR3 sequence is 14 residues long. Germline V gene lookup returns CDR1 SGHVS and CDR2 FQNEAQ. The CDR3 coding sequence is TGTGCCAGCAGCCCCCGACAGGGTTCCTACGAGCAGTACTTC. Amino acids: CASSPRQGSYEQYF.

The chain recombines TRBV4-3 with TRBJ2-2; 10 nucleotides line up with TRBD1. There are 16 residues in the CDR3. J gave up 6 bases and V 1 base, and 5 bases lay outside the gene matches. The V gene's germline CDR1 is LGHNA and CDR2 YSLEER. In DNA form, the CDR3 reads TGCGCCAGCAGCCAAGGGGACAGGGGCCGTCCCGGGGAGCTGTTTTTT. Protein product: CASSQGDRGRPGELFF.

This clone was seen a single time. The rearrangement joins TRBV29-1 to TRBJ2-1; the D gene is possibly TRBD2 (6 bases). CDR1 and CDR2 (germline): SQVTM, ANQGSEA. This CDR3 region has 13 residues. Trimming left V 7 bases short and J 3 bases short, with 13 bases between. CDR3 bases: TGCAGCGCTCGACTAGACTTCTACAATGAGCAGTTCTTC. Its translation is CSARLDFYNEQFF.

This sequence joins TRBV6-2 or TRBV6-3 and TRBJ1-1, with no clear D. Germline V gene data show CDR1 as MNHEY and CDR2 as SVGEGT. The CDR3 is 12 residues long. V was shortened by 6 bases and J by 8 bases, with 13 bases between the two germline ends. CDR3 amino acids: CASSHIYPEAFF. CDR3 nucleotides: TGTGCCAGCAGCCACATCTATCCCGAAGCTTTCTTT.

This clone was picked up one time. The rearrangement links TRBV5-4 to TRBJ2-7; the D gene could be TRBD1 or TRBD2 (6 bases each). The CDR3 consists of 16 residues. From germline, CDR1 is SGHNT and CDR2 YYREEE (reference sequence). V shed 0 bases and J shed 2 bases, with 15 bases lying between them. The CDR3 spells CASSLAPAGTPYEQYF. As DNA, the CDR3 is TGTGCCAGCAGCTTGGCCCCCGCGGGGACACCCTACGAGCAGTACTTC.

The chain couples TRBV7-9 to TRBJ1-3; 7 bases match TRBD1. V lost 5 bases to trimming and J lost 8 bases; unmatched junction nucleotides: 3. The CDR3 covers 12 residues. Germline CDR1 reads SEHNR; CDR2 reads FQNEAQ (reference sequence). The CDR3 loop reads CASSPTGDTIYF. CDR3 nucleotides: TGTGCCAGCAGCCCCACAGGGGACACCATATATTTT. The full variable domain, rest sourced from reference TRBV7-9 and TRBJ1-3, is DTGVSQNPRHKITKRGQNVTFRCDPISEHNRLYWYRQTLGQGPEFLTYFQNEAQLEKSRLLSDRFSAERPKGSFSTLEIQRTEQGDSAMYLCASSPTGDTIYFGEGSWLTVV.

The chain links TRBV19 to TRBJ2-1; maybe TRBD1 (5 bases). Germline V gene lookup returns CDR1 LNHDA and CDR2 SQIVND (reference sequence). The CDR3 contains 15 residues. The V and J ends lost 5 bases and 0 bases respectively, with 11 bases between them. CDR3 region: CASSRQLSSYNEQFF. The DNA of the CDR3 is TGTGCCAGTAGTCGACAGTTAAGCTCCTACAATGAGCAGTTCTTC.

Details on this clone: The sample has other DNA sequences that encode this CDR3 too. The genes are TRBV5-1 and TRBJ1-1, with 7 bases identical to TRBD1. The J segment lost 1 base and the V segment lost 4 bases, leaving 7 bases of the junction unmatched. CDR1 is SGHRS, CDR2 YFSETQ, per germline. The length of the CDR3 is 15 residues. The CDR3 sequence: CASSLVAGGNTEAFF. The CDR3 DNA sequence: TGCGCCAGCAGCCTGGTGGCAGGGGGGAACACTGAAGCTTTCTTT.

The CDR3 is CAWTPHQVAETQYF. CDR3 in DNA: TGTGCCTGGACGCCACATCAAGTTGCGGAGACCCAGTACTTC. V and J are TRBV30 and TRBJ2-5; D is ambiguous. Germline lookup yields CDR1 GTSNPN and CDR2 SVGIG (reference sequence). The CDR3 extends over 14 amino acids. V was trimmed by 4 bases and J by 5 bases, leaving 17 bases between them. The whole variable domain, filled in from reference TRBV30 and TRBJ2-5, reads SQTIHQWPATLVQPVGSPLSLECTVEGTSNPNLYWYRQAAGRGLQLLFYSVGIGQISSEVPQNLSASRPQDRQFILSSKKLLLSDSGFYLCAWTPHQVAETQYFGPGTRLLVL.

This chain uses TRBV6-1 with TRBJ1-4; D is unclear. CDR1 is MNHNS and CDR2 is SASEGT in the germline V gene. Trimming stripped 1 base from V and 7 bases from J, with 7 bases between. The CDR3 length is 13 residues. The CDR3 here is CASSEGGTEKLFF. CDR3 coding DNA: TGTGCCAGCAGTGAAGGGGGTACTGAAAAACTGTTTTTT.

V and J are TRBV6-5 and TRBJ1-5; maybe TRBD1 (5 bases). The germline V gene encodes CDR1 MNHEY and CDR2 SVGAGI. The CDR3 length is 14 residues. V lost 4 bases to trimming and J lost 7 bases, with 14 bases between them. CDR3 in DNA: TGTGCCAGCAGTTCGCAGGGTCTGGGGCAGCCCCAGCATTTT. Its translation: CASSSQGLGQPQHF.

The rearrangement uses TRBV6-5 and TRBJ2-3; 7 bases are a match to TRBD2. Trimming at V came to 8 bases and at J to 2 bases, leaving 7 bases not matched to a gene. The CDR3 is 14 amino acids. Germline CDR1 reads MNHEY; CDR2 reads SVGAGI. The CDR3 protein is CASGGAGNTDTQYF. The CDR3 DNA is TGTGCCAGCGGGGGAGCGGGAAACACAGATACGCAGTATTTT.

The V call is TRBV11-3, the J call TRBJ2-5; D is perhaps TRBD2 (5 bases). CDR3 length: 14 residues. CDR1 is SGHNT and CDR2 is YENEEA in the germline V gene. V was cut by 3 bases and J by 5 bases, with 13 bases left in between. This CDR3 reads CASSLDSSRETQYF. The CDR3 nucleotides read TGTGCCAGCAGCTTGGACTCCTCGAGGGAGACCCAGTACTTC.